One sample yielded the 25 T cell receptor beta chains listed below, sequenced in a study of blood T cells in healthy people across ages (dated by TCRdb to between 2014 and 2017). Library preparation used 5' RACE. This sample was sequenced with an Illumina HiSeq 2500. The second PCR ran for roughly 7 to 12 cycles and used a J-beta primer mix along with a sample-barcoded 5' primer. In-frame beta chains were kept once TCRdb had trimmed the public reads at Q25 with fastp and called clones with MiXCR. Duplicate CDR3 protein sequences are folded into a single record with the most common DNA and genes. Counted in this sample were about 400,000 distinct CDR3 sequences; about 55% of them appeared once. Around 53% of the sample rests with the top ten. Sequences were obtained from blood. The receptors were sampled from a man aged 55 to 69 in good health.

J is TRBJ2-7 and V is TRBV7-8, with TRBD2 identical over 12 bases. The length of the CDR3 is 15 residues. CDR1 SGHVS and CDR2 FQNEAQ come from the germline V gene. J lost 6 bases, V lost 2 bases, and 5 bases had no gene match. In DNA, the CDR3 is TGTGCCAGCAGCTTAATCGGACTAGCGGGAAGCGAGCAGTACTTC. This translates into CASSLIGLAGSEQYF.

For this clonotype: The junction differs from germline at one of its ends, possibly a read error. This chain links TRBV4-1 with TRBJ2-4, with D perhaps given as TRBD1 or TRBD2 (7 bases each). The J call could be wrong; TRBJ2-7 is a better fit for the DNA end. The length of the CDR3 is 15 residues. In germline, CDR1 is MGHRA, CDR2 YSYEKL. CDR3 nucleotides: TGCGCCAGCAACCAAGATACGGCAGGGGGGGACGAGCAGTACTTC. Its translation is CASNQDTAGGDEQYF.

Only a few counts were recorded for this clonotype. The rearrangement joins TRBV30 to TRBJ1-1; D ambiguous. Between the trimmed V and J ends, which lost 3 bases and 8 bases, there was a span of 10 bases. The CDR3 is 11 residues long. Germline CDR1 and CDR2: GTSNPN and SVGIG (reference sequence). CDR3 loop: CAWRGPREAFF. CDR3 sequence (DNA): TGTGCCTGGAGAGGGCCCCGGGAAGCTTTCTTT.

The sample holds many counts of this clonotype. This chain joins TRBV20-1 and TRBJ2-7, with 12 positions matching TRBD1. The germline V gene encodes CDR1 DFQATT and CDR2 SNEGSKA (reference sequence). The trim removed 3 bases at V and 8 bases at J, leaving 17 bases unmatched. The CDR3 sequence is 17 residues long. The DNA of the CDR3 is TGCAGTGCTAGTAGGGGACAGGGGGCTTCGGGGAGAGACCAGCAGTACTTC. The encoded protein is CSASRGQGASGRDQQYF.

This clonotype has a handful of counts. V is TRBV15 and J is TRBJ1-2; tentatively, D is TRBD1 (6 bases). This CDR3 has 12 amino acids. Germline V gives CDR1 LNHNV, CDR2 YYDKDF (reference sequence). The ends were cut back, 8 bases at V and 7 bases at J, with 14 bases in the middle. The CDR3 reads CATAGGRLGYTF. CDR3 DNA sequence: TGTGCCACCGCGGGGGGCCGACTTGGCTACACCTTC.

A few counts support this clonotype. CDR3 nucleotides: TGTGCCAGCAGCGTAGCGGACAGGGAGACCCAGTACTTC. This encodes CASSVADRETQYF. V usage is TRBV11-2 and J usage is TRBJ2-5, with D tentatively TRBD1 (7 bases). V lost 5 bases, J lost 5 bases, and 12 bases lay in between. CDR1 is SGHAT, CDR2 FQNNGV, per germline. The CDR3 extends over 13 amino acids.

This rearrangement joins TRBV28 to TRBJ1-1; 7 nucleotides match TRBD1. The J segment lost 1 base and the V segment lost 9 bases, leaving 8 bases of the junction unmatched. Per germline, CDR1 MDHEN and CDR2 SYDVKM. CDR3 size: 14 residues. CDR3 loop: CASQTGAGNTEAFF. Here the CDR3 DNA reads TGTGCCAGTCAAACAGGGGCGGGGAACACTGAAGCTTTCTTT.

The chain links TRBV2 to TRBJ1-6; TRBD1 agrees at 8 bases. The V gene's germline CDR1 is SNHLY and CDR2 FYNNEI. V gave up 6 bases and J gave up 10 bases; unmatched junction bases: 8. CDR3 length: 14 amino acids. The CDR3 spells CASSSTGVGSPLHF. In DNA form, the CDR3 reads TGTGCCAGCAGCTCGACAGGGGTGGGCTCACCCCTCCACTTT.

The V gene is TRBV6-1, the J gene TRBJ1-2; weak D call: TRBD1 (5 bases). There are 16 residues in the CDR3. V gave up 1 base and J gave up 4 bases, with 16 bases separating them. Germline V lookup: CDR1 MNHNS, CDR2 SASEGT. The CDR3 reads CASSEGQRVQVYGYTF. CDR3 DNA: TGTGCCAGCAGTGAAGGACAGAGGGTACAGGTCTATGGCTACACCTTC.

This rearrangement joins TRBV25-1 to TRBJ2-1; the D gene is possibly TRBD1 (5 bases). The J call may not be correct, given that the DNA end is closer to TRBJ2-7. There are 16 residues in the CDR3. The germline gives CDR1 MGHDK, CDR2 SYGVNS. The CDR3 sequence is CASSASGSLSYNEQYF. The CDR3 coding sequence is TGTGCCAGCAGTGCGTCAGGGTCCCTCTCTTACAATGAGCAGTACTTC.

This clonotype was counted a few times. This chain joins TRBV5-1 and TRBJ2-5; 7 positions match TRBD1. This CDR3 has 15 amino acids. V lost 0 bases to trimming and J lost 5 bases; unmatched junction nucleotides: 7. Germline CDR1 SGHRS, CDR2 YFSETQ. CDR3 sequence reads: CASSLEGTDLETQYF. The CDR3 coding sequence is TGCGCCAGCAGCTTGGAAGGGACAGACCTGGAGACCCAGTACTTC.

The chain couples TRBV7-2 to TRBJ2-2; no clear D. In germline, CDR1 is SGHTA, CDR2 FQGNSA. V was pared by 1 base and J by 5 bases, with 11 bases between. The CDR3 is made up of 15 amino acids. The CDR3 DNA sequence: TGTGCCAGCAGCTTAGAGACTGTGGGGACCGGGGAGCTGTTTTTT. This codes for CASSLETVGTGELFF.

This clonotype occurred a few times. The chain combines TRBV12-3 or TRBV12-4 with TRBJ2-1; D is possibly TRBD1 or TRBD2 (6 bases each). The ends were cut back, 5 bases at V and 7 bases at J, with 18 bases in the middle. The CDR3 contains 15 residues. CDR3 in amino acids: CASSKGGGQGNEQFF. CDR3 sequence (DNA): TGTGCCAGCAGTAAGGGTGGGGGGCAGGGGAATGAGCAGTTCTTC.

V and J are TRBV29-1 and TRBJ1-2; the D is unclear. V dropped 0 bases and J dropped 4 bases, with 12 bases sitting between them. This CDR3 has 14 residues. Germline CDR1 and CDR2: SQVTM and ANQGSEA. CDR3 in DNA: TGCAGCGTTGAAGATCGGGAACGGTCCTATGGCTACACCTTC. Its protein product is CSVEDRERSYGYTF.

This clonotype was observed a handful of times. The chain has TRBV20-1 and TRBJ2-4; D may be TRBD1 or TRBD2 (5 bases each). TRBJ2-7 explains the end of the DNA better; the J call may be wrong. Germline V lookup: CDR1 DFQATT, CDR2 SNEGSKA (reference sequence). The CDR3 spans 12 residues. The CDR3 DNA is TGCAGTGCTGTCGAGGGGTGGTACGAGCAGTACTTC. Translated, it gives CSAVEGWYEQYF.

CDR3 protein: CASSSQMGSTEAFF. CDR3 coding DNA: TGTGCCAGCAGCTCCCAAATGGGGAGCACTGAAGCTTTCTTT. This sequence joins TRBV7-2 and TRBJ1-1; D gene unclear. Trimming took 4 bases from V and 4 from J, leaving 13 bases between them. The length of the CDR3 is 14 residues. Per the germline V gene, CDR1 is SGHTA and CDR2 is FQGNSA.

This clonotype was counted once. This chain links TRBV7-8 with TRBJ2-1; 7 bases are a match to TRBD2. V was clipped by 1 base and J by 5 bases; unmatched bases: 14. The CDR3 is 18 residues long. Germline-derived CDR1 and CDR2 are SGHVS and FQNEAQ. In DNA form, the CDR3 reads TGTGCCAGCAGCTTAGGTTTCCTAGCGGAGAAAACAAACAATGAGCAGTTCTTC. Translation: CASSLGFLAEKTNNEQFF.

This clonotype has ten or more counts. The chain combines TRBV20-1 with TRBJ1-5; possibly TRBD1 for D (6 bases). The CDR3 is 14 amino acids. V was shortened by 3 bases and J by 8 bases, with 17 bases between the two germline ends. Germline loops: CDR1 DFQATT, CDR2 SNEGSKA (reference sequence). The CDR3 region has the DNA TGCAGTGCTAGTACAGGGACCATTCCGAAGCCCCAGCATTTT. Residues: CSASTGTIPKPQHF.

Written as DNA, the CDR3 is TGTGCCAGCACCAAAGGGGGGTCGGGCACTGAAGCTTTCTTT. This codes for CASTKGGSGTEAFF. The V gene is TRBV7-2, the J gene TRBJ1-1, with D possibly matching TRBD1 (6 bases). The germline V gene has CDR1 SGHTA and CDR2 FQGNSA. The CDR3 has 14 residues. The V and J ends lost 7 bases and 4 bases respectively, with 16 bases between them.

The chain carries TRBV14 and TRBJ2-2, with D uncertain. Germline loops: CDR1 SGHDN, CDR2 FVKESK. The CDR3 runs 15 residues. The V and J ends lost 0 bases and 3 bases respectively, with 8 bases between them. The CDR3 region has the DNA TGTGCCAGCAGCCAAGACCGACCACACACCGGGGAGCTGTTTTTT. Protein product: CASSQDRPHTGELFF.

The chain joins TRBV20-1 to TRBJ2-5; 8 bases fit TRBD2. The CDR3 loop spans 16 amino acids. Looked up from germline, CDR1 is DFQATT and CDR2 is SNEGSKA (reference sequence). Trimming at V came to 1 base and at J to 4 bases, leaving 11 bases not matched to a gene. CDR3 amino acids: CSARVGGGPSGETQYF. The CDR3 bases are TGCAGTGCTAGAGTTGGCGGGGGGCCGTCCGGAGAGACCCAGTACTTC.

This clonotype was seen a few times. CDR3 protein: CASSLEGQGFLEQYF. CDR3 nucleotide sequence: TGCGCCAGCAGCTTGGAGGGACAAGGGTTCTTGGAGCAGTACTTC. The chain uses TRBV5-1 and TRBJ2-7; D is possibly TRBD1 (6 bases). The CDR3 extends over 15 amino acids. Germline CDR1 SGHRS, CDR2 YFSETQ. The V end lost 0 bases, the J end lost 7 bases, and 17 bases lay between the germline ends.

The genes are TRBV20-1 and TRBJ2-1; D may be TRBD2 (5 bases). This CDR3 spans 14 amino acids. Per germline, CDR1 DFQATT and CDR2 SNEGSKA (reference sequence). The V gene lost 4 bases and the J gene lost 5 bases, with 15 bases spanning the gap. Here the CDR3 reads CSAKSDERNNEQFF. In DNA, the CDR3 is TGCAGTGCTAAAAGTGATGAGCGGAACAATGAGCAGTTCTTC.

The chain links TRBV19 to TRBJ2-7; TRBD1 agrees at 9 bases. Germline V gives CDR1 LNHDA, CDR2 SQIVND (reference sequence). This CDR3 has 15 amino acids. The J segment lost 4 bases and the V segment lost 4 bases, leaving 8 bases of the junction unmatched. CDR3 amino acids: CASSRPGQGMYEQYF. Written as DNA, the CDR3 is TGTGCCAGTAGTAGACCGGGACAGGGTATGTACGAGCAGTACTTC.

This clonotype appeared a few times. The chain is built from TRBV6-5 and TRBJ2-6, with TRBD1 matching 8 bases. The V gene's germline CDR1 is MNHEY and CDR2 SVGAGI. The CDR3 spans 14 residues. J lost 2 bases, V lost 8 bases, and 2 bases had no gene match. This CDR3 reads CASRTGTGANVLTF. The CDR3 bases are TGTGCCAGCCGGACAGGGACTGGGGCCAACGTCCTGACTTTC.